Reported below is one T cell receptor (beta chain). The target of this receptor is not known. Within one base of it there is no much larger clone, and no base qualities were kept. This sample is drawn from a study of lymphopenia after photon versus proton radiotherapy (dated by TCRdb to about 2019). Broadly, across the study: The immunological effects of photon versus proton radiation therapy were compared in patients with gastrointestinal tumors who developed high-grade lymphopenia. The goal of the study was to describe how the two radiation modalities differ in their effects on the immune system. A cohort of some 21 patients with gastrointestinal tumors who received either photon or proton therapy and subsequently developed lymphopenia was included. Study-wide conclusions, independent of this receptor: Proton-treated patients stayed relatively stable during treatment, while photon-treated patients lost naive T cells and TCR diversity and gained effector/memory populations. The survival association was examined only in patients who died, and the authors described better survival with proton therapy as a possibility, not as a demonstrated result. Across the cohort, among patients who died, a greater drop in TCR diversity after the nadir was inversely correlated with overall survival time. After the lymphocyte count nadir, photon-treated repertoires showed oligoclonal expansion, especially of CD8+ Temra cells, which drove the drop in diversity.

To prepare the library, the immunoSEQ multiplex PCR assay was applied. Alongside multiparametric flow cytometry, deep sequencing of rearranged TCR beta loci was used to profile the T cell repertoires. TCRdb stores this immuneACCESS table with in-frame sequences only. Part of the clones is absent; in the studies checked, under half of the shortfall reflects unresolved V genes, and no reason is known for the rest. This sample comprises around 20,000 clones, approximately 86% of them detected only once. The ten top clones hold over 8% of the sample. The germline V gene (reference sequence) yields LNHDA for CDR1 and SQIVND for CDR2. The CDR3, cysteine through phenylalanine, is 14 amino acids long. Only CDR3 DNA remains: 42 bases, in frame from the first base. From V the trimming removes 4 bases and from J it removes 7 bases, while the gene matches leave 7 bases of the junction unaccounted for.

This sequence was found in a man between 70 and 80 years old with pancreatic cancer. The rearranged chain carries TRBV19 and TRBJ1-5, with 7 central nucleotides matching TRBD1. This sample comprised peripheral blood, obtained from a patient treated with proton-based radiotherapy. The nucleotide sequence is TGTGCCAGTAGTAACAGGGGAGGAGGCCAGCCCCAGCATTTT. It encodes CASSNRGGGQPQHF.